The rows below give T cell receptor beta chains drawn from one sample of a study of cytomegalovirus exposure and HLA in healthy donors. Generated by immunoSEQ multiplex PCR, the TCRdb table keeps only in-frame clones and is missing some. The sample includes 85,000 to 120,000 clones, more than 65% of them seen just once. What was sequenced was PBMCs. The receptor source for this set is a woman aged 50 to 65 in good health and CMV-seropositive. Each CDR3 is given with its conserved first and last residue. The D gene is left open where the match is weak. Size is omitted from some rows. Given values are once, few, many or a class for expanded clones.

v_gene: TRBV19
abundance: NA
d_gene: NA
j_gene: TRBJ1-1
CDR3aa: CASSIGQNTEAFF
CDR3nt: TGTGCCAGTAGTATTGGGCAGAACACTGAAGCTTTCTTT

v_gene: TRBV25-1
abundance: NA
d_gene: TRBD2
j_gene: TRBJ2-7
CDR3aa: CASSVPGGYYEQYF
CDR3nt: TGTGCCAGCAGTGTGCCGGGGGGGTACTACGAGCAGTACTTC

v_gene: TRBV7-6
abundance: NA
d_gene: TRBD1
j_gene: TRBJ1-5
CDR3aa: CASSSIPGQGAGQPQHF
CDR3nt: TGTGCCAGCAGCTCCATACCGGGACAGGGGGCAGGTCAGCCCCAGCATTTT

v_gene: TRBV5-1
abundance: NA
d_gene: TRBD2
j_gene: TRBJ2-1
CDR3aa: CASTRLAGNGFSNEQFF
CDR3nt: TGCGCCAGTACCCGACTAGCGGGGAATGGATTTTCCAATGAGCAGTTCTTC

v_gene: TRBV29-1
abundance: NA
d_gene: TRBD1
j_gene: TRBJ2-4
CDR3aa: CSGMTGAGDIQYF
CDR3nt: TGCAGCGGGATGACAGGGGCGGGCGACATTCAGTACTTC

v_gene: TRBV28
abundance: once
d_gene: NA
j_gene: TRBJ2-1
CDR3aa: CASSFRRVNEQFF
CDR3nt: TGTGCCAGCAGTTTTAGGAGGGTCAATGAGCAGTTCTTC

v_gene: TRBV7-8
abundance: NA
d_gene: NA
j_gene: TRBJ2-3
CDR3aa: CASSFAVSTDTQYF
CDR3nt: TGTGCCAGCAGCTTCGCAGTAAGCACAGATACGCAGTATTTT

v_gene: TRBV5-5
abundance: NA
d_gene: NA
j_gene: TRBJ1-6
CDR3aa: CASSLKGGGLSPLHF
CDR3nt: TGTGCCAGCAGCCTTAAAGGGGGGGGATTGTCGCCCCTCCACTTT

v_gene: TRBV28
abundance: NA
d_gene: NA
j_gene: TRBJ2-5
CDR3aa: CASSLVVLNGAQYF
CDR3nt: TGTGCCAGCAGTTTAGTCGTTCTTAACGGGGCCCAGTACTTC

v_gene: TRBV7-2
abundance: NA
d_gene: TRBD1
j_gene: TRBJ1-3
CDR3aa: CASSLDRGLGNTIYF
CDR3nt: TGTGCCAGCAGCTTGGACAGGGGGCTTGGAAACACCATATATTTT

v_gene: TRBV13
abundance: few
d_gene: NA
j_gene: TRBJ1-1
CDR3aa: CASSLGLPLNTEAFF
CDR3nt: TGTGCCAGCAGCTTAGGCCTCCCCCTGAACACTGAAGCTTTCTTT

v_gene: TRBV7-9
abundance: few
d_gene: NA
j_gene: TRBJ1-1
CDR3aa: CASSPPIRVLGTEAFF
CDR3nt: TGTGCCAGCAGCCCCCCAATCAGGGTGCTCGGGACTGAAGCTTTCTTT

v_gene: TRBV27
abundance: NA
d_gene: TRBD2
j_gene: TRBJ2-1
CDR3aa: CASTPWGAGGYNEQFF
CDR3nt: TGTGCCAGCACTCCCTGGGGGGCGGGGGGTTACAATGAGCAGTTCTTC

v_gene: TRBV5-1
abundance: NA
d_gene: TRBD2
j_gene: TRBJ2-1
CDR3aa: CASSLAGGGHYNEQFF
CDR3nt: TGCGCCAGCAGCTTGGCGGGCGGGGGGCACTACAATGAGCAGTTCTTC

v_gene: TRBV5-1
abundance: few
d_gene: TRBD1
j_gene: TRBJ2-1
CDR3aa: CASSLGGTGVYEQFF
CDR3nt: TGCGCCAGCAGCTTGGGAGGGACAGGGGTTTATGAGCAGTTCTTC

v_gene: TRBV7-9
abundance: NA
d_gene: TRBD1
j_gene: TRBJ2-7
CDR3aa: CASSLAGTGGGEQYF
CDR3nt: TGTGCCAGCAGCTTAGCTGGGACAGGGGGTGGTGAGCAGTACTTC

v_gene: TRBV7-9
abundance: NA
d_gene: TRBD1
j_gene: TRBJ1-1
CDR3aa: CASSLGDSSEAFF
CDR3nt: TGTGCCAGCAGCTTGGGGGACAGCTCTGAAGCTTTCTTT

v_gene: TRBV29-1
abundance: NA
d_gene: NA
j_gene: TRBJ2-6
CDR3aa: CSAESGANVLTF
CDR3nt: TGCAGCGCCGAGTCTGGGGCCAACGTCCTGACTTTC

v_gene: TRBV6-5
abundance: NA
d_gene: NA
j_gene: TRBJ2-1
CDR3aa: CASSRQSSYNEQFF
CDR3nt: TGTGCCAGCAGCCGACAGAGCTCCTACAATGAGCAGTTCTTC

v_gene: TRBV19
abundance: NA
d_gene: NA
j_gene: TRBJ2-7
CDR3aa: CASREIYDSYEQYF
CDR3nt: TGTGCCAGCCGAGAGATCTATGACTCCTACGAGCAGTACTTC

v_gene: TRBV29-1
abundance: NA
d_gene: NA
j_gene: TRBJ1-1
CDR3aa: CSALEGGSTEAFF
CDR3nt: TGCAGCGCCCTGGAGGGAGGGAGCACTGAAGCTTTCTTT

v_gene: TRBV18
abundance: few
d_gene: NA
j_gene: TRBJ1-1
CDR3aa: CASSLLVQGSMNTEAFF
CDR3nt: TGTGCCAGCTCTCTGCTGGTTCAGGGGAGTATGAACACTGAAGCTTTCTTT

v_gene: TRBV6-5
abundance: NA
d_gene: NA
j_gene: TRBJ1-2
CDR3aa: CASTYAKAAGYGYTF
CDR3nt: TGTGCCAGCACATACGCGAAAGCGGCGGGCTATGGCTACACCTTC

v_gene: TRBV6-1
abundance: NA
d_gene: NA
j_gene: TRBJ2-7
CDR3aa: CASRMKSQDYEQYF
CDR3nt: TGTGCCAGCAGGATGAAGAGTCAGGACTACGAGCAGTACTTC

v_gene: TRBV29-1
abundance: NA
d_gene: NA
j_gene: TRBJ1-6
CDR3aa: CSVEDLSCIPLHF
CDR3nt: TGCAGCGTTGAAGATTTGTCCTGTATTCCCCTCCACTTT

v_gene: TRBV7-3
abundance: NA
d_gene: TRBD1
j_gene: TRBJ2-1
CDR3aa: CASSLDRERSNEQFF
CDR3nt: TGTGCCAGCAGCTTGGACAGGGAGAGAAGCAATGAGCAGTTCTTC

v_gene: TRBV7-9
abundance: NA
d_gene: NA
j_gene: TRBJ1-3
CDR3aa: CASSLQEGFGNTIYF
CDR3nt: TGTGCCAGCAGCTTACAAGAGGGATTTGGAAACACCATATATTTT

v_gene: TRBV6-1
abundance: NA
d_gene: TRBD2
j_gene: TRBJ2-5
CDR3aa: CASSELAGEETQYF
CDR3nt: TGTGCCAGCAGTGAACTAGCGGGCGAAGAGACCCAGTACTTC

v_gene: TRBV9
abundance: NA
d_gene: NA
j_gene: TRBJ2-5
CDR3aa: CASQEGGGLQETQYF
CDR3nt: TGTGCCAGCCAGGAGGGAGGAGGCCTCCAAGAGACCCAGTACTTC

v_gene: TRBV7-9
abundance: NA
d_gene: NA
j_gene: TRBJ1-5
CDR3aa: CASSLIRTGGGTGNQPQHF
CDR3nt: TGTGCCAGCAGCTTAATTCGTACGGGGGGAGGGACTGGCAATCAGCCCCAGCATTTT

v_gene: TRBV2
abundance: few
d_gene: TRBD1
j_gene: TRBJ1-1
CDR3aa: CASSGTGSAEAFF
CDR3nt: TGTGCCAGCAGTGGGACAGGGTCGGCTGAAGCTTTCTTT

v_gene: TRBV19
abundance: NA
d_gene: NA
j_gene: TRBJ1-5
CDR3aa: CASSIGRGQHF
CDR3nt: TGTGCCAGTAGTATAGGGCGGGGTCAGCATTTT

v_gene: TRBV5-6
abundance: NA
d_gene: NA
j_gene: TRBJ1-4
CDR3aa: CASRFRGGEKLFF
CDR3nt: TGTGCCAGCAGATTCAGGGGCGGTGAAAAACTGTTTTTT

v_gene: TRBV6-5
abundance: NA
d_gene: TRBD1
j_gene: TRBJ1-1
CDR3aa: CASSPDRGHTEAFF
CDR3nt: TGTGCCAGCAGCCCTGACAGGGGTCACACTGAAGCTTTCTTT

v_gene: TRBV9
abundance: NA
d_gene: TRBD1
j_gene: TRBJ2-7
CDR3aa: CASSPGQTPYEQYF
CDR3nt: TGTGCCAGCAGCCCGGGACAGACGCCCTACGAGCAGTACTTC

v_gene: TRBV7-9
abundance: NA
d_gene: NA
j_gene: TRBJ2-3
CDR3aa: CASTFTRGSRGDTQYF
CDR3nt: TGTGCCAGCACCTTCACTAGAGGGTCCCGGGGGGATACGCAGTATTTT

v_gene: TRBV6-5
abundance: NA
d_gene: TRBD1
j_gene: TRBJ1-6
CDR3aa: CASSADGGQGSPLHF
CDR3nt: TGTGCCAGCAGTGCCGATGGGGGACAGGGATCACCCCTCCACTTT

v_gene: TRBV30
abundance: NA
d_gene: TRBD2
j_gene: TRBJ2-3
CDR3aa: CAWSFWTSGGNTDTQYF
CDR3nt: TGTGCCTGGAGTTTTTGGACTAGCGGGGGAAACACAGATACGCAGTATTTT

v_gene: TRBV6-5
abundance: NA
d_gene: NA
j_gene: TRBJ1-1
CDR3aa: CASSQDIRNTEAFF
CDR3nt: TGTGCCAGCAGCCAGGACATCCGAAACACTGAAGCTTTCTTT

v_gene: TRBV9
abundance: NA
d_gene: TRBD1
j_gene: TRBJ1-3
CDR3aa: CASSPGQGSTSGNTIYF
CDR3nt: TGTGCCAGCAGCCCGGGACAGGGGTCTACGTCTGGAAACACCATATATTTT

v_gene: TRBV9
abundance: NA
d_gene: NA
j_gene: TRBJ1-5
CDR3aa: CASSADSRNQPQHF
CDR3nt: TGTGCCAGCAGCGCCGACAGCCGCAATCAGCCCCAGCATTTT

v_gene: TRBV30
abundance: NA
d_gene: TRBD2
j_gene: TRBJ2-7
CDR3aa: CAWSVPGGPERVQYF
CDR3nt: TGTGCCTGGAGTGTACCGGGGGGGCCGGAGAGGGTGCAGTACTTC

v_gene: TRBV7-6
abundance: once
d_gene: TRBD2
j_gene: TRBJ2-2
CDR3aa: CASSSGLAGRTGELFF
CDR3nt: TGTGCCAGCAGCTCGGGACTAGCGGGGCGGACCGGGGAGCTGTTTTTT

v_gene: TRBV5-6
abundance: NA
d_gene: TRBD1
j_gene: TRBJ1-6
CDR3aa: CASSLDWDRGDSPLHF
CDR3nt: TGTGCCAGCAGCTTGGACTGGGACAGGGGGGATTCACCCCTCCACTTT

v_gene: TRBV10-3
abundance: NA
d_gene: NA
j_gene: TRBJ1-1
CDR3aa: CAISGTEQEEAFF
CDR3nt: TGTGCCATCAGCGGAACAGAGCAAGAAGAAGCTTTCTTT

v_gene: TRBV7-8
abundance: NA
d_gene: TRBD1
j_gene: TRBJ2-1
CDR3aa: CASSSGTEYNEQFF
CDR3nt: TGTGCCAGCAGCTCCGGGACAGAATACAATGAGCAGTTCTTC

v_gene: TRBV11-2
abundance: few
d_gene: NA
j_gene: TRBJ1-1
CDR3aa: CASSLEFGSRNTEAFF
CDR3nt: TGTGCCAGCAGCTTAGAGTTCGGGAGTAGGAACACTGAAGCTTTCTTT

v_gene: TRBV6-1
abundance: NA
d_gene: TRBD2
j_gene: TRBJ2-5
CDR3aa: CASSEVPRSGGGQETQYF
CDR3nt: TGTGCCAGCAGTGAAGTCCCCCGGAGCGGGGGGGGTCAAGAGACCCAGTACTTC

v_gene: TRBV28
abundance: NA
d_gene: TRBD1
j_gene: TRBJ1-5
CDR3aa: CASSRTGNQPQHF
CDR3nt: TGTGCCAGCAGTAGGACAGGGAATCAGCCCCAGCATTTT

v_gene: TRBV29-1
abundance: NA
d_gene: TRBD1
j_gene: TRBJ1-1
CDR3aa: CSVGTTGGEAFF
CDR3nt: TGCAGCGTTGGAACCACAGGGGGGGAAGCTTTCTTT

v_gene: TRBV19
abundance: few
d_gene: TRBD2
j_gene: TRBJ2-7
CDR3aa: CASSKLAGGRDNYEQYF
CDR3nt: TGTGCCAGTAGTAAACTAGCGGGGGGCCGTGACAATTACGAGCAGTACTTC

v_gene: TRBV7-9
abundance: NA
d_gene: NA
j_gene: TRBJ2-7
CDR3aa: CSRLRGTYEQYF
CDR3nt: TGTTCCCGCCTTCGGGGGACGTACGAGCAGTACTTC

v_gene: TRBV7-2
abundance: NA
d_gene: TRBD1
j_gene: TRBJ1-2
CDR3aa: CASSLGGTGAAVHYGYTF
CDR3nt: TGTGCCAGCAGCTTAGGGGGGACAGGGGCGGCGGTTCACTATGGCTACACCTTC

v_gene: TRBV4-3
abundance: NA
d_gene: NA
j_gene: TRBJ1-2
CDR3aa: CASSQVGGGNYGYTF
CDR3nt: TGCGCCAGCAGCCAAGTTGGCGGGGGCAACTATGGCTACACCTTC

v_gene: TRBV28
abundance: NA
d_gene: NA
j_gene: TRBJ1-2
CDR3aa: CASLREDYGYTF
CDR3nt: TGTGCCAGCCTCAGGGAGGACTATGGCTACACCTTC

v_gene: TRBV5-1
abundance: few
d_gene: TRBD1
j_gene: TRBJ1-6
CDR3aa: CASSDRDRRNSPLHF
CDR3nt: TGCGCCAGCAGCGACCGGGACAGGAGGAATTCACCCCTCCACTTT

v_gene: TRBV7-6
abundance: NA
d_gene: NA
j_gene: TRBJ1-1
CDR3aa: CASSSRTYTEAFF
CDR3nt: TGTGCCAGCAGCTCCAGAACCTACACTGAAGCTTTCTTT

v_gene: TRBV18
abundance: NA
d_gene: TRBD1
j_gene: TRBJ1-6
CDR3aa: CASSPLGTGLLASNSPLHF
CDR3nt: TGTGCCAGCTCACCACTGGGGACAGGACTTTTGGCGTCGAATTCACCCCTCCACTTT

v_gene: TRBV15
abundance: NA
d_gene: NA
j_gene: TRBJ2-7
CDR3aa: CATSRDRGIAYEQYF
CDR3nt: TGTGCCACCAGCAGAGATAGAGGGATTGCCTACGAGCAGTACTTC